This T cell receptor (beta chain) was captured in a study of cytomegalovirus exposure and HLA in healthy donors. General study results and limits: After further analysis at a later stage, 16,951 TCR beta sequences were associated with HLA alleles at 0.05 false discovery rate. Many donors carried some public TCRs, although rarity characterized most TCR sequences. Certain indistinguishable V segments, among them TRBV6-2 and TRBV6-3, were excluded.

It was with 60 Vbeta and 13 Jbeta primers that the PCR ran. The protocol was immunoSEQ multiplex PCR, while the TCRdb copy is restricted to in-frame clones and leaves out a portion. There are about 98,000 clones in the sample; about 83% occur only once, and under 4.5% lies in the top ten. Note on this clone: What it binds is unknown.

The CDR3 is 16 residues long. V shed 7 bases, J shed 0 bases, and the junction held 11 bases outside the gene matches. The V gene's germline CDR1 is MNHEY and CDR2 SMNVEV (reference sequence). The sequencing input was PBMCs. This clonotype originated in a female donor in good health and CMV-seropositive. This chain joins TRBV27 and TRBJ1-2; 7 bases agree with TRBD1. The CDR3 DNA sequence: TGTGCCAGCACGCCTGGGACAGACCCAACTAACTATGGCTACACCTTC. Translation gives CASTPGTDPTNYGYTF.